These T cell receptor beta chains were read from a single sample in a study of a mutant IDH1 vaccine in newly diagnosed glioma. These TCRs are of unknown antigen specificity. Here immunoSEQ multiplex PCR was the method, and the copy in TCRdb shows in-frame clones only, minus some. The table shows around 40,000 clones, with approximately 80% occurring only once. The sample in question was PBMCs, obtained from a glioma patient whose treatment included an IDH1 peptide vaccine. The receptors were sampled from a man aged 18 to 29 with glioma. Some clones in this sample may be carry-over from other donors' samples. Both conserved end residues are part of each CDR3.

TRBV29-1,TRBJ2-7,CSVRASGTYEQYF
TRBV30,TRBJ2-5,CAWRDSGGAQYF
TRBV18,TRBJ1-1,CASSLVPAGQINTEAFF
TRBV30,TRBJ1-2,CAWSAQTGGYTF
TRBV30,TRBJ1-2,CAWSFEGNYGYTF
TRBV19,TRBJ1-1,CASSIEPNWGTEAFF
TRBV6-1,TRBJ2-7,CASSEDPGTAAYEQYF
TRBV25-1,TRBJ1-2,CASSEKGQGDGYTF
TRBV20-1,TRBJ2-7,CSVRGGYEQYF
TRBV21-1,TRBJ1-4,CASPIGRGEKLFF
TRBV5-1,TRBJ1-1,CASSGQRNTEAFF
TRBV30,TRBJ1-4,CAWSVKGRGNEKLFF
TRBV4-3,TRBJ2-3,CASSQDYKAGSSTDTQYF
TRBV29-1,TRBJ2-7,CSVEEWQGTYEQYF
TRBV10-3,TRBJ2-7,CAISEASGGAYEQYF
TRBV4-3,TRBJ1-2,CASSQEGTGVGYGYTF
TRBV6-1,TRBJ2-5,CASSESGERETQYF
TRBV10-3,TRBJ2-1,CAISWTGNNEQFF
TRBV4-3,TRBJ1-2,CASSFQGANYGYTF
TRBV6-6,TRBJ1-5,CASSSGQDNQPQHF
TRBV5-7,TRBJ2-7,CASSLWASSYEQYF
TRBV10-2,TRBJ1-1,CASSESRGDRPALPSFPTEAFF
TRBV4-1,TRBJ1-1,CASSPRAWANTEAFF
TRBV4-3,TRBJ1-4,CASSLAPGPNTRGEKLFF
TRBV4-2,TRBJ1-1,CASSQGWTTLNTEAFF
TRBV4-3,TRBJ2-7,CASSQGDYPPYEQYF
TRBV6-6,TRBJ2-3,CASSRIGDTQYF
TRBV2,TRBJ1-5,CASGSMYQPQHF
TRBV5-1,TRBJ2-2,CASSPGGTSTGELFF
TRBV6-1,TRBJ2-1,CAYRTDNEQFF
TRBV2,TRBJ2-7,CASSELGSGAYEQYF
TRBV7-9,TRBJ1-6,CASSLVGGAGSPLHF
TRBV4-3,TRBJ2-7,CASSQVGRAHEQYF
TRBV10-1,TRBJ1-1,CASSESGRRRTEAFF
TRBV7-2,TRBJ1-2,CASSPRNIAGKHYGYTF
TRBV9,TRBJ2-2,CASSPYDRYHGELFF
TRBV7-8,TRBJ2-1,CASSLGTSGNYNEQFF
TRBV5-1,TRBJ1-1,CASQEGVTEAFF
TRBV5-1,TRBJ1-1,CASSLSGTVNTEAFF
TRBV19,TRBJ1-1,CASSIGQGAPSHTEAFF
TRBV6-6,TRBJ1-1,CASTPGGTEAFF
TRBV30,TRBJ2-5,CAWSPTGKGAGETQYF
TRBV28,TRBJ1-5,CASSYYSNQPQHF
TRBV2,TRBJ1-5,CASSPGGGEKDNQPQHF
TRBV10-3,TRBJ2-2,CAISDGGFSGELFF
TRBV6-6,TRBJ1-1,CASSYSRMNTEAFF
TRBV9,TRBJ2-1,CASSVSQGKQFF
TRBV7-9,TRBJ1-1,CASSLGGGTEAFF
TRBV6-1,TRBJ1-4,CASSERPPPEKLFF
TRBV18,TRBJ1-1,CATQLAINTEAFF
TRBV27,TRBJ1-2,CASRARDRHGYTF
TRBV5-4,TRBJ2-5,CASHTRGEGETQYF